These 22 T cell receptor beta chains came from one sample sequenced in a study of T cells in Graves' hyperthyroidism and ophthalmopathy. Researchers took RNA transcripts and amplified the TCR beta CDR3 regions from them. First-round RT-PCR targeting the TCR CDR3 was performed with the HTBI primer set. In TCRdb, the multiplex PCR reads were re-called with MiXCR into one record per CDR3 protein. The table lists around 800,000 distinct CDR3 sequences, 38% of them singletons. Sequenced: blood. The receptors stem from a man between 18 and 35 years old with Graves' hyperthyroidism.

The chain uses TRBV12-3 or TRBV12-4 and TRBJ2-7, with 7 bases that match TRBD1. V shed 11 bases, J shed 5 bases, and the junction held 6 bases outside the gene matches. The CDR3 has 11 residues. The CDR3 sequence: CARETGNEQYF. The DNA for the CDR3 is TGTGCCCGCGAGACAGGGAACGAGCAGTACTTC.

This clonotype was counted only a few times. The genes are TRBV6-5 and TRBJ2-5; D is ambiguous. The CDR3 has 12 amino acids. Germline CDR1 is MNHEY and CDR2 is SVGAGI. The germline V and J ends were trimmed by 6 bases and 5 bases, with 10 bases remaining between them. The CDR3 region has the DNA TGTGCCAGCAGCGACGTCAGGGAGACCCAGTACTTC. Translation gives CASSDVRETQYF.

This clonotype was observed many times. The rearrangement joins TRBV7-2 to TRBJ1-4; D ambiguous. Germline CDR1 and CDR2: SGHTA and FQGNSA. The CDR3 runs to 11 residues. V lost 9 bases to trimming and J lost 11 bases, with 13 bases between them. CDR3 sequence: CASSLSEKLFF. The CDR3 DNA is TGTGCCAGTAGCCTCTCGGAGAAACTGTTTTTT.

The chain combines TRBV15 with TRBJ2-2, with D possibly TRBD1 on 6 matching bases. The CDR3 totals 16 residues. Germline V gene lookup returns CDR1 LNHNV and CDR2 YYDKDF (reference sequence). V lost 3 bases to trimming and J lost 5 bases, with 16 bases between them. The DNA for the CDR3 is TGTGCCACCAGCAGCGGCGCCCCAGGGGATACCGGGGAGCTGTTTTTT. Amino acid sequence: CATSSGAPGDTGELFF.

The genes are TRBV20-1 and TRBJ1-5; TRBD1 is a possible D gene (6 bases). From germline, CDR1 is DFQATT and CDR2 SNEGSKA (reference sequence). Trimming cost V 6 bases and J 1 base, with 22 bases left between them. The CDR3 loop spans 17 amino acids. The CDR3 DNA is TGCAGTGCCAGGCTGGCGGGGGGCAGGAGGAGCAATCAGCCCCAGCATTTT. Its translation is CSARLAGGRRSNQPQHF.

The chain is built from TRBV4-3 and TRBJ2-7; D is ambiguous. The germline V gene has CDR1 LGHNA and CDR2 YSLEER. CDR3 length: 13 residues. V was pared by 2 bases and J by 6 bases, with 11 bases between. The CDR3 sequence is CASSQLTYGEQYF. CDR3 nucleotide sequence: TGCGCCAGCAGCCAACTTACTTATGGCGAGCAGTACTTC.

This clonotype was seen a single time. The junction differs from germline at one of its ends, possibly a read error. This chain connects TRBV6-6 to TRBJ2-5, with D tentatively TRBD1 or TRBD2 (5 bases each). The CDR3 is 14 residues long. Germline V gene lookup returns CDR1 MNHNY and CDR2 SVGAGI (reference sequence). The CDR3 DNA follows: TGTGCCTGCAGTAAGACAACTGAGGGGGAGACCCAGTACTTC. Protein: CACSKTTEGETQYF.

This clonotype was observed a handful of times. The chain couples TRBV7-2 to TRBJ2-7; D gene ambiguous. This CDR3 spans 13 amino acids. The germline V gene has CDR1 SGHTA and CDR2 FQGNSA. Deletions cut 0 bases from V and 3 bases from J, with 6 bases between. CDR3 residues: CASSLAINYEQYF. DNA of the CDR3: TGTGCCAGCAGCTTAGCGATTAACTACGAGCAGTACTTC.

The count of this clonotype is one. A much larger clone differs from this one at a single base, so this may be a read error. The gene calls are TRBV15 and TRBJ2-2; TRBD1 agrees at 7 bases. The germline V gene encodes CDR1 LNHNV and CDR2 YYDKDF (reference sequence). This CDR3 has 17 amino acids. The CDR3 coding sequence is TGTGTCACCAGCAGAGATATGACAGGGCAGAGTACCGGGGAGCTGTTTTTT. Its protein is CVTSRDMTGQSTGELFF.

V gene TRBV7-9 combines with J gene TRBJ1-2, with TRBD1 matching 11 bases. Per the germline V gene, CDR1 is SEHNR and CDR2 is FQNEAQ (reference sequence). With 3 bases clipped from V and 6 bases from J, the junction kept 3 bases outside the gene matches. CDR3 size: 14 residues. The CDR3 loop is CASSLGQGDDGYTF. The CDR3, as DNA: TGTGCCAGCAGCTTGGGACAGGGGGATGATGGCTACACCTTC.

About this clonotype itself: Germline and junction disagree at one end, which may indicate a read error. The chain links TRBV5-1 to TRBJ1-5; 9 bases line up with TRBD1. This CDR3 is built from 16 residues. The germline CDR1 and CDR2 sequences are SGHRS and YFSETQ. The CDR3 bases are TGTGCCAGCAGCCGGGGCGGGGACAGGGTAGTTCAGCCCCAGCATTTT. This encodes CASSRGGDRVVQPQHF.

The gene calls are TRBV11-2 and TRBJ2-2; no clear D gene. With 3 bases removed from V and 2 bases from J, the gap between germline ends came to 13 bases. The germline V gene has CDR1 SGHAT and CDR2 FQNNGV. This CDR3 comprises 16 residues. CDR3 bases: TGTGCCAGCAGCTTCCCTGCGGATGCTAACACCGGGGAGCTGTTTTTT. Its protein product is CASSFPADANTGELFF.

The chain carries TRBV6-5 and TRBJ2-7; TRBD2 might be the D (6 bases). The ends were cut back, 4 bases at V and 5 bases at J, with 12 bases in the middle. Germline CDR1 MNHEY, CDR2 SVGAGI. The CDR3 runs 13 residues. The CDR3 spells CASSFASADEQYF. Here the CDR3 DNA reads TGTGCCAGCAGTTTCGCTAGCGCCGACGAGCAGTACTTC.

This chain joins TRBV7-9 and TRBJ1-2, with D tentatively TRBD1 (5 bases). The V gene lost 3 bases and the J gene lost 4 bases, with 15 bases spanning the gap. This CDR3 spans 15 amino acids. Germline CDR1 and CDR2: SEHNR and FQNEAQ (reference sequence). The CDR3 loop reads CASSFGRGESYGYTF. CDR3 nucleotides: TGTGCCAGCAGCTTTGGGAGGGGAGAGAGCTATGGCTACACCTTC.

The CDR3 here is CASSTAANTEAFF. CDR3 nucleotides: TGTGCCAGCAGTACGGCGGCTAACACTGAAGCTTTCTTT. The gene calls are TRBV6-1 and TRBJ1-1; D call uncertain. Germline values: CDR1 MNHNS, CDR2 SASEGT. Trimming removed 5 bases at V and 2 bases at J, with 9 bases between. This CDR3 contains 13 residues.

CDR3 DNA: TGTGCCAGCAGCTCCCTGGTCGACGCTGTGACAGATACGCAGTATTTT. Amino acid sequence: CASSSLVDAVTDTQYF. V usage is TRBV7-9 and J usage is TRBJ2-3, with D hard to call. CDR3 size: 16 residues. Per the germline V gene, CDR1 is SEHNR and CDR2 is FQNEAQ (reference sequence). The germline V and J ends were trimmed by 4 bases and 3 bases, with 17 bases remaining between them.

This clonotype was detected only a few times. J is TRBJ2-7 and V is TRBV5-1; D unresolved. The CDR3 has 14 amino acids. V was cut by 4 bases and J by 5 bases, with 16 bases left in between. The germline V gene has CDR1 SGHRS and CDR2 YFSETQ. For the CDR3, the DNA is TGCGCCAGCAGCCGAGTGGGCCTACTGGACGAGCAGTACTTC. Residues: CASSRVGLLDEQYF.

The sample holds many counts of this clonotype. V and J are TRBV7-9 and TRBJ1-2, with D possibly TRBD1 on 6 matching bases. Trimming took 5 bases from V and 6 from J, leaving 13 bases between them. From germline, CDR1 is SEHNR and CDR2 FQNEAQ (reference sequence). There are 13 residues in the CDR3. CDR3 sequence reads: CASSPRGGDGYTF. The CDR3 DNA reads as TGTGCCAGCAGCCCCAGGGGCGGAGATGGCTACACCTTC.

This clonotype was counted between two and nine times. V is TRBV12-3 or TRBV12-4 and J is TRBJ1-3; tentatively, D is TRBD1 (6 bases). Trimming removed 3 bases from V and 4 bases from J, with 10 bases in between. This CDR3 has 14 amino acids. CDR3 bases: TGTGCCAGCAGTTTCAACAGGGTGGGAAACACCATATATTTT. This encodes CASSFNRVGNTIYF.

The V call is TRBV10-2, the J call TRBJ2-6; maybe TRBD1 (5 bases). V was cut by 2 bases and J by 7 bases, with 24 bases left in between. This CDR3 comprises 19 residues. From germline, CDR1 is WSHSY and CDR2 SAAADI. CDR3 nucleotide sequence: TGCGCCAGCAGTGAGAATTTGGACAACTTCTACTCCGCCGCCAACGTCCTGACTTTC. Protein sequence: CASSENLDNFYSAANVLTF.

J is TRBJ2-7 and V is TRBV20-1; D may be TRBD1 (5 bases). The germline gives CDR1 DFQATT, CDR2 SNEGSKA (reference sequence). The CDR3 loop spans 13 amino acids. Trimming removed 2 bases from V and 2 bases from J, with 10 bases in between. The CDR3 bases are TGCAGTGCTAGAAATCTAGGGGCCTACGAGCAGTACTTC. Translating it yields CSARNLGAYEQYF.

This clonotype was recorded many times. The gene calls are TRBV2 and TRBJ1-5; no clear D. The germline CDR1 and CDR2 sequences are SNHLY and FYNNEI. The CDR3 spans 14 residues. Trimming left V 8 bases short and J 0 bases short, with 11 bases between. In DNA form, the CDR3 reads TGTGCCAGCCGCGCCGGGATTAGCAATCAGCCCCAGCATTTT. This translates into CASRAGISNQPQHF.